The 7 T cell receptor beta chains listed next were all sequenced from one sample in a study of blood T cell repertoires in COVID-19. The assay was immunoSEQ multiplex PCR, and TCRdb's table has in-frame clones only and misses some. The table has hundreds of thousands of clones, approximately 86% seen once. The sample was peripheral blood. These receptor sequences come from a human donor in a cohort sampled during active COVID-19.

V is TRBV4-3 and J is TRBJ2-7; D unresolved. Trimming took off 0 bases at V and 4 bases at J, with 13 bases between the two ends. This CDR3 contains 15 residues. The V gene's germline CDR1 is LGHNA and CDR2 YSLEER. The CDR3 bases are TGCGCCAGCAGCCAAGATTTCAACGGGTTGTACGAGCAGTACTTC. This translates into CASSQDFNGLYEQYF.

The CDR3 bases are TGTGCCAGCAGCCGGGGGAAGGGGTCACTAACCGGGGAGCTGTTTTTT. Amino acid sequence: CASSRGKGSLTGELFF. V gene TRBV5-8 combines with J gene TRBJ2-2, with D perhaps matching TRBD2 (6 bases). CDR1 and CDR2 from the germline V gene are SGHTS and YDEGEE. Between the trimmed V and J ends, which lost 4 bases and 5 bases, there was a span of 18 bases. The CDR3 loop spans 16 amino acids.

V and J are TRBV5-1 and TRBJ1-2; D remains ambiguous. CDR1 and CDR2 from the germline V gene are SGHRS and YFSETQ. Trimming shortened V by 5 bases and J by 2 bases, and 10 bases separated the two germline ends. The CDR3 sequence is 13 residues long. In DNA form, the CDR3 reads TGCGCCAGCAGTGCAGGAAACAACTATGGCTACACCTTC. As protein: CASSAGNNYGYTF.

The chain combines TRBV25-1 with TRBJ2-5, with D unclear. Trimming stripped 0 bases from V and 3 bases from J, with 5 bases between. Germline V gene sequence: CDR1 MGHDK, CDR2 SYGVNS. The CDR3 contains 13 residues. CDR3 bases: TGTGCCAGCAGTGAATATAGTGAAGAGACCCAGTACTTC. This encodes CASSEYSEETQYF.

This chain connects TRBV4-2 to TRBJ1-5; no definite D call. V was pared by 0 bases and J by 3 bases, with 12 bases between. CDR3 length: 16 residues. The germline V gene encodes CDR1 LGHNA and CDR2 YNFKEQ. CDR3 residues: CASSQDGRGTNQPQHF. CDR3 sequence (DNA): TGTGCCAGCAGCCAAGATGGGCGGGGTACCAATCAGCCCCAGCATTTT.

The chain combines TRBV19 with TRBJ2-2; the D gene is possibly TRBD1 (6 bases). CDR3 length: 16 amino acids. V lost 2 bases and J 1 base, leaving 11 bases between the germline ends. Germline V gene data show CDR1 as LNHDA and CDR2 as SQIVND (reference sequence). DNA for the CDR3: TGTGCCAGTAGTATACCAGGGGATGGGAACACCGGGGAGCTGTTTTTT. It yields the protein CASSIPGDGNTGELFF.

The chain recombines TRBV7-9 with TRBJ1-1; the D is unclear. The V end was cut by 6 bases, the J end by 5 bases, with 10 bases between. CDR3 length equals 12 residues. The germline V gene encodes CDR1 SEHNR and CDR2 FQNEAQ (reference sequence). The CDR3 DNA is TGTGCCAGCAGTCCTCCCCGGACTGAAGCTTTCTTT. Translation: CASSPPRTEAFF.